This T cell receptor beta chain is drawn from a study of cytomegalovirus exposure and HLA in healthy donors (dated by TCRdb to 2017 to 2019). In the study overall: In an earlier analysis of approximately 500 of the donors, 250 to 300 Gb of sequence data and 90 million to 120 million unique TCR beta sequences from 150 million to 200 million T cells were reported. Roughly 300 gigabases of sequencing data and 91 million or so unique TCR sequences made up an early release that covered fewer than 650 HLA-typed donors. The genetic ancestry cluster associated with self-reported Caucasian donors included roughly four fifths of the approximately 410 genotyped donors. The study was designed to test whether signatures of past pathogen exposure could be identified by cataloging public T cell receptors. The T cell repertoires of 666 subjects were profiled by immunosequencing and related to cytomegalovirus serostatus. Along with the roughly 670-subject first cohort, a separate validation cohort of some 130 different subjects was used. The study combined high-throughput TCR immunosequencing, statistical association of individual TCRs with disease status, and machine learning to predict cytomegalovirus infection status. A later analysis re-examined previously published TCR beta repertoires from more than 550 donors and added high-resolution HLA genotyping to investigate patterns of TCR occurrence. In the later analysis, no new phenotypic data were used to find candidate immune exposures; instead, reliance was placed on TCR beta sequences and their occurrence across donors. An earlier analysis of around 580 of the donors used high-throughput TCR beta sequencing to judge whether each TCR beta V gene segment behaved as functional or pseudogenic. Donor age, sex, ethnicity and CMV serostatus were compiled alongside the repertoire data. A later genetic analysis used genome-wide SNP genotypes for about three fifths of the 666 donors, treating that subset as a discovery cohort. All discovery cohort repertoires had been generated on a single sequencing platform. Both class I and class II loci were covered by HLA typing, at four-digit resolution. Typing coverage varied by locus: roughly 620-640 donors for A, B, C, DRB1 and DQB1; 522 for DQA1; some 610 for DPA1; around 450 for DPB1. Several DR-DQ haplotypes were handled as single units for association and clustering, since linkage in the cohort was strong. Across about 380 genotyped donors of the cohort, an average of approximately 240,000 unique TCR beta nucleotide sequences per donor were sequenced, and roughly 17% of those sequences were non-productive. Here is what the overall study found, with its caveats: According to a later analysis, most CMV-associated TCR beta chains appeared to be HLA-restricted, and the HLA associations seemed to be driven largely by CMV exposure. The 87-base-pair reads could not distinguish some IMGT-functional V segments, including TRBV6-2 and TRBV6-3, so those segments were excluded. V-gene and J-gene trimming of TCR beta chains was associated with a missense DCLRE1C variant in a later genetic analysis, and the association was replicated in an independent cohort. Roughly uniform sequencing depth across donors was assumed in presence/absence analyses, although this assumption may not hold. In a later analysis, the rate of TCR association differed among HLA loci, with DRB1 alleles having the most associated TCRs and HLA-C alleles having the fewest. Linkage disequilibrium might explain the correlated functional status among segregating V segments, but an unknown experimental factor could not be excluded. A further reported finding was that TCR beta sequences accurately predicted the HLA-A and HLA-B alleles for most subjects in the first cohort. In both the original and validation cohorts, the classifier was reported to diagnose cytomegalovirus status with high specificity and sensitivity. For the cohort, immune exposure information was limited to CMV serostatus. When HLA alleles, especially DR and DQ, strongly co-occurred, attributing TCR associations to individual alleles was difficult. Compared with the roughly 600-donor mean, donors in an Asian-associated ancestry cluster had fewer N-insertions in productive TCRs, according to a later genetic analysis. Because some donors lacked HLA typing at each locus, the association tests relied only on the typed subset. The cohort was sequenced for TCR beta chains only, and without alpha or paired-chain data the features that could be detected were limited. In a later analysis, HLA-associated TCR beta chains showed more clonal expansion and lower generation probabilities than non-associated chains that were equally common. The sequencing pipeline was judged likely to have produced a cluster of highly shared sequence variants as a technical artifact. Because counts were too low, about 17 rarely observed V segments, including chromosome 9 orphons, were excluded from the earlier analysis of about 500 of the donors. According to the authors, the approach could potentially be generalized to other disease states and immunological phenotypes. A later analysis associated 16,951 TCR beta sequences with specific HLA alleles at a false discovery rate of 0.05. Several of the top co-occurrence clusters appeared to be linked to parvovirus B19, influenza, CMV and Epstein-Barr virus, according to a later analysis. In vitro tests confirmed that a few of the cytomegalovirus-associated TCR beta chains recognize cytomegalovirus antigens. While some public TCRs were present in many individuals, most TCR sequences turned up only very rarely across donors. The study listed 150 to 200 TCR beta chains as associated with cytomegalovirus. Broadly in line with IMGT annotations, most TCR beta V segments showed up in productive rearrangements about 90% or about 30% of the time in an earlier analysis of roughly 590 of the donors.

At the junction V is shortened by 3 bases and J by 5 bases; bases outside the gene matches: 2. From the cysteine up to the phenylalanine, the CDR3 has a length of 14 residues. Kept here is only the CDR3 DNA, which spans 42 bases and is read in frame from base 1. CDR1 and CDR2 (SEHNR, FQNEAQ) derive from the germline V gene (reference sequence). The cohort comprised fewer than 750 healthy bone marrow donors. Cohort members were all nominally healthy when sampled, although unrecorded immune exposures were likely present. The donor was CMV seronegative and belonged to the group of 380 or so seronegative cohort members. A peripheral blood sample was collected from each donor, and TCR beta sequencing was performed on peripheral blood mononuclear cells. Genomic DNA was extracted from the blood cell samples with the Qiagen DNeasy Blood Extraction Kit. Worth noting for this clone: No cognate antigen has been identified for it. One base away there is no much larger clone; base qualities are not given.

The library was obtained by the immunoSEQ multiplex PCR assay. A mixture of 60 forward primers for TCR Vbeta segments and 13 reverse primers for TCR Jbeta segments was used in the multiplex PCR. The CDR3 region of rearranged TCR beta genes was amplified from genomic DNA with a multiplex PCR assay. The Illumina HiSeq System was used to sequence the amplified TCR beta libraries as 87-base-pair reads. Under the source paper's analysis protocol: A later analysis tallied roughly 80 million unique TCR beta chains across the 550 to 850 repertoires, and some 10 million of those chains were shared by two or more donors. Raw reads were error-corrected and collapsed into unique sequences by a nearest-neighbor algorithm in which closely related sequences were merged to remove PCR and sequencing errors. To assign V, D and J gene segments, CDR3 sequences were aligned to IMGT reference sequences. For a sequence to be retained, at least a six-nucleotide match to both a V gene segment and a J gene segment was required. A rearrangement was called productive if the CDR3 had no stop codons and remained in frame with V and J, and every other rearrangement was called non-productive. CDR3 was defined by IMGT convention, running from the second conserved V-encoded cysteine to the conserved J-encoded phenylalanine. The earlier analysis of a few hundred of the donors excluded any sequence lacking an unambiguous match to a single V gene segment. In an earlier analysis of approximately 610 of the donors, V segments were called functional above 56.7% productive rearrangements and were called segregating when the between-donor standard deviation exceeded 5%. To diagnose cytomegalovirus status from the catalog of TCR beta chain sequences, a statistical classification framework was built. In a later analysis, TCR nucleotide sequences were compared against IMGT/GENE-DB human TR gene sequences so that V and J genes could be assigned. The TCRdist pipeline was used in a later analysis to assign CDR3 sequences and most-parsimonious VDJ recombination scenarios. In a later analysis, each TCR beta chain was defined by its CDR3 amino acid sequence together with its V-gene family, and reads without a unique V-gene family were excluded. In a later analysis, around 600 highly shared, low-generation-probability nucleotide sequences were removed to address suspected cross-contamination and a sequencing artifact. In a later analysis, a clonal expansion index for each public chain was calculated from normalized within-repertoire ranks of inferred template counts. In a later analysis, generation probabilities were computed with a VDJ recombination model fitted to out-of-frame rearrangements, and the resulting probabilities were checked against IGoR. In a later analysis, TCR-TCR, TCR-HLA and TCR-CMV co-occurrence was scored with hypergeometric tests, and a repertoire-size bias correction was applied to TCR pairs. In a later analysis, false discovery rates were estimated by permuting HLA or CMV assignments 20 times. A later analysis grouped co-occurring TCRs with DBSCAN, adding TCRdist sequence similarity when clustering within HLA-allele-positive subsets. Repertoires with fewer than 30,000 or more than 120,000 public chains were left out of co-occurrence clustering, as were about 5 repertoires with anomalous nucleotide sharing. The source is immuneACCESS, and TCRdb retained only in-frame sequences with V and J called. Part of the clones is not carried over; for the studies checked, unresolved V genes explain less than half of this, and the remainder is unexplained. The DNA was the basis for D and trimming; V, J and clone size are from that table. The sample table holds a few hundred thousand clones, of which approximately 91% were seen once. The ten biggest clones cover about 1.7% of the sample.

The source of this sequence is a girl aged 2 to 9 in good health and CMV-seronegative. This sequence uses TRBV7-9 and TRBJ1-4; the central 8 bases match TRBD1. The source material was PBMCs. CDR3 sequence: CASSLTGDNEKLFF. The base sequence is TGTGCCAGCAGCTTGACAGGGGACAATGAAAAACTGTTTTTT.